The 23 T cell receptor beta chains below come from one sample, sequenced in a study of blood T cell repertoires in COVID-19. The repertoire was sequenced with immunoSEQ multiplex PCR; TCRdb's copy has only in-frame clones and lacks some. The sample yields fewer than 500,000 clones, roughly 88% seen once. Sequencing was performed on PBMCs or T cells enriched from blood (not recorded which). The receptor set was obtained from a woman aged 30 to 39 with acute COVID-19.

The V call is TRBV12-3 or TRBV12-4, the J call TRBJ1-1; TRBD1 matches 8 bases. The CDR3 extends over 12 amino acids. With V trimmed by 5 bases and J by 10 bases, 6 bases remained unmatched. CDR3 in amino acids: CASSPRTGTAFF. CDR3 bases: TGTGCCAGCAGTCCCAGGACAGGGACAGCTTTCTTT.

The sample holds a few counts of this clone. The chain combines TRBV6-6 with TRBJ1-5; no firm D call. Germline V lookup: CDR1 MNHNY, CDR2 SVGAGI (reference sequence). V was clipped by 7 bases and J by 4 bases, with 14 bases between them. The CDR3 consists of 14 residues. CDR3: CASTRTIWNQPQHF. The CDR3 DNA reads as TGTGCCAGCACCCGGACTATTTGGAATCAGCCCCAGCATTTT.

The V and J genes are TRBV6-2 or TRBV6-3 and TRBJ2-5, with D possibly matching TRBD1 (5 bases). V lost 5 bases to trimming and J lost 1 base, with 14 bases between them. This CDR3 is built from 15 residues. Germline V CDR1 and CDR2: MNHEY, SVGEGT. The chain's CDR3 is CASSRTRNLQETQYF. CDR3 in DNA: TGTGCCAGCAGTCGGACACGAAACCTCCAAGAGACCCAGTACTTC.

The chain recombines TRBV2 with TRBJ1-2; tentatively, D is TRBD1 (5 bases). Germline V gene lookup returns CDR1 SNHLY and CDR2 FYNNEI. This CDR3 has 14 amino acids. Trimming pared 4 bases from V and 6 bases from J, leaving 15 bases between. CDR3 sequence (DNA): TGTGCCAGCAGTGGTGGGGGGAACCGCCATGGCTACACCTTC. Amino acid sequence: CASSGGGNRHGYTF.

In DNA form, the CDR3 reads TGCGCCAGCAGTCAATGGGTGGAGGGAAAAGGCTACGAGCAGTACTTC. Its protein is CASSQWVEGKGYEQYF. The J gene is TRBJ2-7, the V gene TRBV23-1; D may be TRBD2 (6 bases). TRBV23-1 qualifies as an ORF whose function is uncertain. V shed 1 base and J shed 3 bases, with 16 bases lying between them. The CDR3 has 16 residues.

This chain connects TRBV5-1 to TRBJ1-2, with D possibly matching TRBD1 (6 bases). V was shortened by 6 bases and J by 6 bases, with 9 bases between the two germline ends. CDR3 size: 11 residues. The germline V gene encodes CDR1 SGHRS and CDR2 YFSETQ. The CDR3 reads CASTRGHGYTF. The CDR3 nucleotides read TGCGCCAGCACCAGGGGACATGGCTACACCTTC.

This clone was observed once. The chain recombines TRBV5-1 with TRBJ2-5, with D possibly matching TRBD1 (6 bases). The CDR3 runs to 16 residues. V lost 4 bases to trimming and J lost 4 bases, with 20 bases between them. Looked up from germline, CDR1 is SGHRS and CDR2 is YFSETQ. In nucleotides, the CDR3 is TGCGCCAGCAGCCCAGGGGAAGGAGTGAATCGAGAGACCCAGTACTTC. Translation gives CASSPGEGVNRETQYF.

This chain connects TRBV6-5 to TRBJ1-6, with D perhaps matching TRBD1 (5 bases). V was pared by 6 bases and J by 7 bases, with 13 bases between. CDR3 length: 14 amino acids. Germline V lookup: CDR1 MNHEY, CDR2 SVGAGI. The CDR3 here is CASSSTGANSPLHF. DNA for the CDR3: TGTGCCAGCAGCTCAACAGGCGCCAATTCACCCCTCCACTTT.

V usage is TRBV5-1 and J usage is TRBJ1-1; TRBD1 aligns across 7 bases. This CDR3 has 14 residues. With 4 bases clipped from V and 2 bases from J, the junction kept 5 bases outside the gene matches. Germline loops: CDR1 SGHRS, CDR2 YFSETQ. CDR3 in DNA: TGCGCCAGCAGCGCAACAGGGGTTAACACTGAAGCTTTCTTT. Its protein is CASSATGVNTEAFF. The full variable domain, completed using reference TRBV5-1 and TRBJ1-1, is KAGVTQTPRYLIKTRGQQVTLSCSPISGHRSVSWYQQTPGQGLQFLFEYFSETQRNKGNFPGRFSGRQFSNSRSEMNVSTLELGDSALYLCASSATGVNTEAFFGQGTRLTVV.

CDR3 amino acids: CAIRVRMGAVDTEAFF. The CDR3 coding sequence is TGTGCCATCAGGGTCCGCATGGGGGCGGTGGACACTGAAGCTTTCTTT. The chain links TRBV10-3 to TRBJ1-1, with D perhaps matching TRBD1 (6 bases). The CDR3 runs 16 residues. Deletions cut 6 bases from V and 3 bases from J, with 20 bases between. Germline CDR1 is ENHRY and CDR2 is SYGVKD.

The chain recombines TRBV20-1 with TRBJ1-2; TRBD1 is a possible D gene (6 bases). V lost 6 bases, J lost 8 bases, and 13 bases lay in between. Germline CDR1 DFQATT, CDR2 SNEGSKA (reference sequence). CDR3 size: 11 residues. CDR3 in amino acids: CSAENRDGYTF. The DNA for the CDR3 is TGCAGTGCGGAGAACAGGGACGGCTACACCTTC.

Only one count was recorded for this clone. This chain joins TRBV29-1 and TRBJ1-3, with D unresolved. The V gene's germline CDR1 is SQVTM and CDR2 ANQGSEA. This CDR3 region has 11 residues. Trimming removed 5 bases at V and 4 bases at J, with 6 bases between. CDR3 sequence (DNA): TGCAGCGTTATGGGCGGAAACACCATATATTTT. Its protein product is CSVMGGNTIYF.

As regards this clone: Other DNA sequences of this sample code for an identical CDR3. This chain connects TRBV20-1 to TRBJ1-1, with D unresolved. The CDR3 runs to 11 residues. Germline CDR1 is DFQATT and CDR2 is SNEGSKA (reference sequence). The V end was cut by 3 bases, the J end by 1 base, with 3 bases between. The CDR3 sequence is CSASRNTEAFF. CDR3 DNA: TGCAGTGCTAGCAGGAACACTGAAGCTTTCTTT.

The chain employs TRBV7-2 and TRBJ1-5, with D perhaps matching TRBD1 (6 bases). The ends were cut back, 5 bases at V and 5 bases at J, with 16 bases in the middle. This CDR3 region has 15 residues. Per the germline V gene, CDR1 is SGHTA and CDR2 is FQGNSA. This CDR3 reads CASSLPGAADQPQHF. CDR3 DNA sequence: TGTGCCAGCAGCCTCCCAGGGGCGGCCGATCAGCCCCAGCATTTT.

The V call is TRBV6-5, the J call TRBJ2-2; D perhaps matches TRBD1 (5 bases). The germline V gene encodes CDR1 MNHEY and CDR2 SVGAGI. This CDR3 is built from 13 residues. With 7 bases removed from V and 5 bases from J, the gap between germline ends came to 11 bases. CDR3 coding DNA: TGTGCCAGCATCTCAGGGATAACCGGGGAGCTGTTTTTT. Protein product: CASISGITGELFF.

The V gene is TRBV7-3, the J gene TRBJ1-1, with 10 bases identical to TRBD1. The length of the CDR3 is 15 residues. The V segment lost 5 bases and the J segment 1 base; nucleotides outside the gene matches: 4. Germline CDR1 reads SGHTA; CDR2 reads FQGTGA. This CDR3 is CASSQDRGRNTEAFF. The DNA of the CDR3 is TGTGCCAGCAGCCAAGACAGGGGGCGGAACACTGAAGCTTTCTTT.

V gene TRBV7-9 combines with J gene TRBJ2-1; 8 bases map to TRBD1. The germline CDR1 and CDR2 sequences are SEHNR and FQNEAQ (reference sequence). V lost 1 base to trimming and J lost 6 bases; unmatched junction nucleotides: 5. The CDR3 totals 15 residues. The CDR3 bases are TGTGCCAGCAGCTTAGGACAGGGGATCTCCAATGAGCAGTTCTTC. Amino acid sequence: CASSLGQGISNEQFF.

The sample holds a few counts of this clone. This chain joins TRBV10-3 and TRBJ1-5; 7 bases map to TRBD1. V dropped 3 bases and J dropped 1; count of bases not matched to a gene: 9. The germline V gene encodes CDR1 ENHRY and CDR2 SYGVKD. This CDR3 has 17 amino acids. The CDR3 here is CAISDHLPTGSNQPQHF. The CDR3 DNA is TGTGCCATCAGTGATCACTTACCGACAGGGAGCAATCAGCCCCAGCATTTT.

J is TRBJ2-7 and V is TRBV19; 10 bases are shared with TRBD1. The germline V gene encodes CDR1 LNHDA and CDR2 SQIVND (reference sequence). The CDR3 has 14 amino acids. With 5 bases clipped from V and 1 base from J, the junction kept 2 bases outside the gene matches. CDR3 bases: TGTGCCAGTAGTGGACAGGGGGTTTCCTACGAGCAGTACTTC. It translates to CASSGQGVSYEQYF.

The gene calls are TRBV9 and TRBJ1-1; no firm D call. Per germline, CDR1 SGDLS and CDR2 YYNGEE. Trimming shortened V by 4 bases and J by 5 bases, and 18 bases separated the two germline ends. This CDR3 comprises 15 residues. The CDR3 sequence is CASSPFGMGGTEAFF. CDR3 bases: TGTGCCAGCAGCCCCTTCGGGATGGGAGGTACTGAAGCTTTCTTT.

For the CDR3, the DNA is TGTGCCAGCAGCTTAGTCTTAGCGGGGGACACCGGGGAGCTGTTTTTT. Amino acid sequence: CASSLVLAGDTGELFF. The rearrangement links TRBV7-2 to TRBJ2-2, with 9 bases aligning to TRBD2. J was trimmed by 3 bases and V by 1 base; bases with no gene match: 3. The CDR3 consists of 16 residues. The germline gives CDR1 SGHTA, CDR2 FQGNSA.

The V gene is TRBV12-3 or TRBV12-4, the J gene TRBJ1-3; the D is unclear. The V gene lost 5 bases and the J gene lost 11 bases, with 16 bases spanning the gap. This CDR3 has 13 residues. In DNA form, the CDR3 reads TGTGCCAGCAGTCTATCGGGAAACCGGCCCATATATTTT. This encodes CASSLSGNRPIYF.

J is TRBJ1-3 and V is TRBV7-2; the D is unclear. The CDR3 runs to 16 residues. Deletions cut 2 bases from V and 1 base from J, with 12 bases between. Looked up from germline, CDR1 is SGHTA and CDR2 is FQGNSA. The CDR3 spells CASSLSRVESGNTIYF. In DNA form, the CDR3 reads TGTGCCAGCAGCTTATCGAGGGTTGAATCTGGAAACACCATATATTTT.